The next 27 T cell receptor beta chains were all read from a single sample in a study of shared clonotypes between healthy human individuals. Libraries were prepared by immunoSEQ multiplex PCR; TCRdb keeps only in-frame clonotypes and omits some of them. The sample lists some 2,000,000 clones; around 95% were seen once. What was sequenced was naive CD4+ T cells sorted from blood. Subset noted: CD45RA+ positively selected. The receptors here all came from a man in his late teens or twenties in good health.

V usage is TRBV10-2 and J usage is TRBJ2-3, with D perhaps matching TRBD1 or TRBD2 (6 bases each). This CDR3 is 16 amino acids long. Germline values: CDR1 WSHSY, CDR2 SAAADI. Trimming removed 3 bases at V and 0 bases at J, with 13 bases between. The CDR3 DNA follows: TGCGCCAGCAGTGATCGAGGAGGGGGGAGCACAGATACGCAGTATTTT. It translates to CASSDRGGGSTDTQYF.

The V call is TRBV10-3, the J call TRBJ1-2, with D perhaps TRBD1 (5 bases). CDR3 size: 13 residues. Deletions cut 3 bases from V and 8 bases from J, with 13 bases between. Germline CDR1 reads ENHRY; CDR2 reads SYGVKD. The CDR3: CAISDHREGGYTF. The CDR3 nucleotides read TGTGCCATCAGTGACCATCGGGAGGGGGGCTACACCTTC.

Points on this clone: This specimen includes other DNA sequences encoding the same CDR3. Here the CDR3 DNA reads TGTGCCAGCAGGGCAGACTATGGCTACACCTTC. It yields the protein CASRADYGYTF. V and J are TRBV28 and TRBJ1-2; D is unclear. V was cut by 6 bases and J by 3 bases, with 5 bases left in between. The V gene's germline CDR1 is MDHEN and CDR2 SYDVKM. This CDR3 has 11 residues.

The V and J genes are TRBV9 and TRBJ1-2; 8 bases are shared with TRBD1. The CDR3 is 15 residues long. Germline CDR1 and CDR2: SGDLS and YYNGEE. Trimming took 4 bases from V and 2 from J; bases not matched to a gene: 7. CDR3 sequence (DNA): TGTGCCAGCAGCTCAGGACAGGGTGAGAACTATGGCTACACCTTC. Protein sequence: CASSSGQGENYGYTF. Together with reference TRBV9 and TRBJ1-2, the CDR3 gives the full variable domain: DSGVTQTPKHLITATGQRVTLRCSPRSGDLSVYWYQQSLDQGLQFLIQYYNGEERAKGNILERFSAQQFPDLHSELNLSSLELGDSALYFCASSSGQGENYGYTFGSGTRLTVV.

The chain employs TRBV10-3 and TRBJ2-1; D not resolved. The CDR3 is 14 residues long. The V gene lost 5 bases and the J gene lost 2 bases, with 10 bases spanning the gap. The germline V gene has CDR1 ENHRY and CDR2 SYGVKD. CDR3 coding DNA: TGTGCCATCAGTAATGGCAGTCCCTACAATGAGCAGTTCTTC. Protein: CAISNGSPYNEQFF.

This chain uses TRBV10-3 with TRBJ2-2, with D perhaps matching TRBD1 (5 bases). Germline V gene lookup returns CDR1 ENHRY and CDR2 SYGVKD. Deletions cut 2 bases from V and 4 bases from J, with 11 bases between. CDR3 length: 15 residues. CDR3 amino acids: CAISELQGSTGELFF. The CDR3 bases are TGTGCCATCAGTGAGCTGCAGGGTTCCACCGGGGAGCTGTTTTTT.

V and J are TRBV7-2 and TRBJ2-1, with D unresolved. The CDR3 loop spans 12 amino acids. Germline-derived CDR1 and CDR2 are SGHTA and FQGNSA. Trimming removed 1 base at V and 6 bases at J, with 4 bases between. The CDR3 DNA reads TGTGCCAGCAGCTTAGAGGGCAATGAGCAGTTCTTC. Translating it yields CASSLEGNEQFF.

The rearrangement links TRBV9 to TRBJ2-7; perhaps TRBD2 as D (6 bases). Germline assignment: CDR1 SGDLS and CDR2 YYNGEE. The germline V and J ends were trimmed by 1 base and 3 bases, with 14 bases remaining between them. There are 15 residues in the CDR3. CDR3 sequence: CASSVTSRGIYEQYF. The CDR3 region has the DNA TGTGCCAGCAGCGTAACTTCACGGGGGATCTACGAGCAGTACTTC.

The rearrangement uses TRBV4-3 and TRBJ1-2, with a tentative D call TRBD1 (6 bases). Germline CDR1 and CDR2: LGHNA and YSLEER. This CDR3 has 17 amino acids. V gave up 0 bases and J gave up 6 bases, with 20 bases separating them. The CDR3 DNA sequence: TGCGCCAGCAGCCAAGATACAGGGATAAGGGGGATGAATGGCTACACCTTC. Translation: CASSQDTGIRGMNGYTF.

Only one count was recorded for this clone. V and J are TRBV7-3 and TRBJ1-5; TRBD1 matches 7 bases. V gave up 5 bases and J gave up 4 bases; unmatched junction bases: 8. Germline V gives CDR1 SGHTA, CDR2 FQGTGA. There are 15 residues in the CDR3. The CDR3 spells CASSPEGQRNQPQHF. In DNA form, the CDR3 reads TGTGCCAGCAGCCCGGAGGGACAGAGAAATCAGCCCCAGCATTTT. The entire variable domain, with the rest obtained from reference TRBV7-3 and TRBJ1-5, is as follows: GAGVSQTPSNKVTEKGKYVELRCDPISGHTALYWYRQSLGQGPEFLIYFQGTGAADDSGLPNDRFFAVRPEGSVSTLKIQRTERGDSAVYLCASSPEGQRNQPQHFGDGTRLSIL.

The chain employs TRBV5-6 and TRBJ1-6, with D uncertain. The CDR3 runs to 15 residues. With 0 bases removed from V and 7 bases from J, the gap between germline ends came to 11 bases. Per germline, CDR1 SGHDT and CDR2 YYEEEE. CDR3 DNA: TGTGCCAGCAGCTTGGGGAGGTCGCGGAATTCACCCCTCCACTTT. This sequence encodes CASSLGRSRNSPLHF.

This chain joins TRBV19 and TRBJ1-2; 9 bases align to TRBD1. CDR1 LNHDA and CDR2 SQIVND come from the germline V gene (reference sequence). The CDR3 has 16 amino acids. The J segment lost 0 bases and the V segment lost 6 bases, leaving 8 bases of the junction unmatched. The CDR3 bases are TGTGCCAGTAGAGAGACAGGGGGGGAAGCTAACTATGGCTACACCTTC. It translates to CASRETGGEANYGYTF.

This clone appeared a single time. Other nucleotide sequences from this sample produce the same CDR3. The rearrangement links TRBV5-1 to TRBJ1-1; possibly TRBD1 for D (5 bases). CDR3 length: 14 residues. The germline gives CDR1 SGHRS, CDR2 YFSETQ. Trimming stripped 1 base from V and 3 bases from J, with 10 bases between. As DNA, the CDR3 is TGCGCCAGCAGCTTGCAGGGTGGGGACACTGAAGCTTTCTTT. Protein: CASSLQGGDTEAFF. Drawing the rest from reference TRBV5-1 and TRBJ1-1, the complete variable domain is KAGVTQTPRYLIKTRGQQVTLSCSPISGHRSVSWYQQTPGQGLQFLFEYFSETQRNKGNFPGRFSGRQFSNSRSEMNVSTLELGDSALYLCASSLQGGDTEAFFGQGTRLTVV.

The genes are TRBV4-1 and TRBJ1-1, with D possibly being TRBD1 (5 bases). CDR3 length: 18 amino acids. V was shortened by 4 bases and J by 0 bases, with 21 bases between the two germline ends. Looked up from germline, CDR1 is MGHRA and CDR2 is YSYEKL. As DNA, the CDR3 is TGCGCCAGCAGCCCTCGATACGGTGGGACGGTCATGAACACTGAAGCTTTCTTT. Protein sequence: CASSPRYGGTVMNTEAFF.

The rearrangement joins TRBV6-5 to TRBJ2-1, with 9 positions matching TRBD1. This CDR3 comprises 14 residues. The V gene's germline CDR1 is MNHEY and CDR2 SVGAGI. J was trimmed by 6 bases and V by 6 bases; bases with no gene match: 6. The DNA of the CDR3 is TGTGCCAGCAGGGGGACAGGGCGCTCCAATGAGCAGTTCTTC. Translation: CASRGTGRSNEQFF.

The V gene is TRBV5-1, the J gene TRBJ2-7; 9 positions agree with TRBD2. This CDR3 is 15 amino acids long. The trim removed 0 bases at V and 2 bases at J, leaving 3 bases unmatched. CDR1 and CDR2 (germline): SGHRS, YFSETQ. CDR3 region: CASSLGVAGAYEQYF. In nucleotides, the CDR3 is TGCGCCAGCAGCTTGGGGGTAGCGGGGGCCTACGAGCAGTACTTC. The whole variable domain, remainder taken from reference TRBV5-1 and TRBJ2-7, is KAGVTQTPRYLIKTRGQQVTLSCSPISGHRSVSWYQQTPGQGLQFLFEYFSETQRNKGNFPGRFSGRQFSNSRSEMNVSTLELGDSALYLCASSLGVAGAYEQYFGPGTRLTVT.

J is TRBJ1-6 and V is TRBV25-1; possibly TRBD1 for D (6 bases). V was trimmed by 7 bases and J by 5 bases, leaving 12 bases between them. Germline CDR1 reads MGHDK; CDR2 reads SYGVNS. The CDR3 has 14 amino acids. CDR3 nucleotides: TGTGCCAGCACCCAGGGGTTGGATAATTCACCCCTCCACTTT. Amino acid sequence: CASTQGLDNSPLHF.

About this clone itself: Other nucleotide sequences from this sample produce the same CDR3. The CDR3, as DNA: TGTGCCAGCAGCTTTGGAGGAAATCAGCCCCAGCATTTT. Translation: CASSFGGNQPQHF. The rearrangement links TRBV7-2 to TRBJ1-5; D unclear. V was clipped by 3 bases and J by 4 bases, with 7 bases between them. Per the germline V gene, CDR1 is SGHTA and CDR2 is FQGNSA. The CDR3 has 13 amino acids.

The gene calls are TRBV10-3 and TRBJ1-2; D gene uncertain. V shed 3 bases and J shed 1 base, with 3 bases lying between them. Germline-derived CDR1 and CDR2 are ENHRY and SYGVKD. The CDR3 has 12 residues. Here the CDR3 reads CAISDSNYGYTF. In DNA, the CDR3 is TGTGCCATCAGTGACAGTAACTATGGCTACACCTTC.

The chain couples TRBV11-1 to TRBJ2-5, with 10 bases identical to TRBD1. V was pared by 5 bases and J by 5 bases, with 11 bases of the junction left unmatched. Germline CDR1 is SGHAT and CDR2 is FQDESV (reference sequence). This CDR3 region has 16 residues. CDR3 loop: CASSQGTGAWLETQYF. CDR3 sequence (DNA): TGTGCCAGCAGCCAAGGGACAGGGGCTTGGTTGGAGACCCAGTACTTC.

The gene calls are TRBV5-4 and TRBJ2-1; 7 bases agree with TRBD1. Unmatched junction bases numbered 10, after V lost 7 bases and J lost 6 bases. This CDR3 spans 14 amino acids. The germline CDR1 and CDR2 sequences are SGHNT and YYREEE (reference sequence). The DNA of the CDR3 is TGTGCCAGCTCCGGACAGGTTGGTTCCAATGAGCAGTTCTTC. It is translated as CASSGQVGSNEQFF.

V gene TRBV4-3 combines with J gene TRBJ1-2; D unresolved. Germline loops: CDR1 LGHNA, CDR2 YSLEER. This CDR3 has 14 residues. The V gene lost 1 base and the J gene lost 2 bases, with 8 bases spanning the gap. For the CDR3, the DNA is TGCGCCAGCAGCCAAGGTAGGGCCAACTATGGCTACACCTTC. It specifies CASSQGRANYGYTF.

The rearrangement joins TRBV6-1 to TRBJ2-2; D not certain. Germline V gene lookup returns CDR1 MNHNS and CDR2 SASEGT. V dropped 2 bases and J dropped 5 bases, with 6 bases sitting between them. The CDR3 extends over 13 amino acids. The CDR3 sequence is CASSELGTGELFF. The CDR3 nucleotides read TGTGCCAGCAGTGAATTGGGGACCGGGGAGCTGTTTTTT.

This chain uses TRBV10-3 with TRBJ2-3; D is uncertain. The CDR3 sequence is 13 residues long. With 11 bases removed from V and 5 bases from J, the gap between germline ends came to 17 bases. CDR1 is ENHRY, CDR2 SYGVKD, per germline. The CDR3 nucleotides read TGTGCCGCCACCCGGTCGGGTGAAGATACGCAGTATTTT. Translation gives CAATRSGEDTQYF.

The V gene is TRBV6-5, the J gene TRBJ2-1, with 10 bases lining up with TRBD1. Unmatched junction bases numbered 7, after V lost 4 bases and J lost 7 bases. The length of the CDR3 is 15 residues. CDR1 MNHEY and CDR2 SVGAGI come from the germline V gene. As DNA, the CDR3 is TGTGCCAGCAGTTGGGGGACAGGGGTTTTGAATGAGCAGTTCTTC. As protein: CASSWGTGVLNEQFF.

The gene calls are TRBV7-2 and TRBJ2-1, with TRBD2 matching 8 bases. CDR1 and CDR2 (germline): SGHTA, FQGNSA. This CDR3 has 14 amino acids. Trimming removed 3 bases from V and 8 bases from J; junction bases left unmatched: 6. The CDR3 reads CASSFGSGTYEQFF. The CDR3 coding sequence is TGTGCCAGCAGCTTTGGTAGCGGGACCTATGAGCAGTTCTTC.

The V call is TRBV7-9, the J call TRBJ1-2, with a possible D match to TRBD1 (6 bases). Germline V gives CDR1 SEHNR, CDR2 FQNEAQ (reference sequence). The CDR3 length is 13 residues. V gave up 0 bases and J gave up 8 bases, with 10 bases separating them. The CDR3 region is CASSLAGQRGYTF. CDR3 coding DNA: TGTGCCAGCAGCTTAGCGGGACAACGAGGCTACACCTTC.